A selection of T cell receptor beta chains follows, all from one sample in a study of T cells in Graves' hyperthyroidism and ophthalmopathy. TCRdb itself ran the multiplex PCR reads through MiXCR, one entry per CDR3 protein. The sample contains about 590,000 distinct CDR3 sequences, approximately 14% of which appear only once. Sequences were obtained from blood. The receptor set was obtained from a woman aged 25-40 years with Graves' hyperthyroidism. CDR3s include the opening cysteine and the closing phenylalanine or tryptophan. Each record gives: J gene, V gene, clone size, D gene, CDR3 DNA, CDR3 protein. The D gene is left open where the match is weak. For some rows the clone size is stated as once, few or many, or as a class when expanded; others skip it.

J gene: TRBJ1-1; V gene: TRBV20-1; clone size: many; D gene: NA; CDR3 DNA: TGCAGTGCTAGAGCTCGGGGGGCCCTCACTGAAGCTTTCTTT; CDR3 protein: CSARARGALTEAFF
J gene: TRBJ2-7; V gene: TRBV12-3/TRBV12-4; clone size: many; D gene: TRBD2; CDR3 DNA: TGTGCCAGCAGTATCGGGACTAGCGGCTACGAGCAGTACTTC; CDR3 protein: CASSIGTSGYEQYF
J gene: TRBJ1-2; V gene: TRBV9; clone size: many; D gene: NA; CDR3 DNA: TGTGCCAGCGCTTACTCCGGGACCTATGGCTACACCTTC; CDR3 protein: CASAYSGTYGYTF
J gene: TRBJ2-3; V gene: TRBV11-2; clone size: many; D gene: NA; CDR3 DNA: TGTGCCAGCAGCCCTCCCCCCCCTACTCGAACGCAGTATTTT; CDR3 protein: CASSPPPPTRTQYF
J gene: TRBJ2-7; V gene: TRBV28; clone size: many; D gene: TRBD2; CDR3 DNA: TGTGCCAGCAGACTGACGGCCACGGGGGGGGAGCAGTACTTC; CDR3 protein: CASRLTATGGEQYF
J gene: TRBJ1-5; V gene: TRBV4-1; clone size: few; D gene: NA; CDR3 DNA: TGCGCCAGCAGCCACCCCGGTGCGCGGAATAGCAATCAGCCCCAGCATTTT; CDR3 protein: CASSHPGARNSNQPQHF
J gene: TRBJ1-1; V gene: TRBV7-3; clone size: many; D gene: TRBD1; CDR3 DNA: TGTGCCAGCAGCCCCCGGACAGGCCAGAACACTGAAGCTTTCTTT; CDR3 protein: CASSPRTGQNTEAFF
J gene: TRBJ2-6; V gene: TRBV27; clone size: few; D gene: NA; CDR3 DNA: TGTGCCAGCAGTACCCTCGCCGCTGGGGCCAACGTCCTGACTTTC; CDR3 protein: CASSTLAAGANVLTF
J gene: TRBJ2-2; V gene: TRBV13; clone size: few; D gene: NA; CDR3 DNA: TGTGCCAGCAGCTTATCGAGGAAGTCCGGGGAGCTGTTTTTT; CDR3 protein: CASSLSRKSGELFF
J gene: TRBJ1-2; V gene: TRBV6-2/TRBV6-3; clone size: many; D gene: NA; CDR3 DNA: TGTGCCAGCAGTTACGATGGTCCGCCCCGCTACACCTTC; CDR3 protein: CASSYDGPPRYTF
J gene: TRBJ2-1; V gene: TRBV20-1; clone size: NA; D gene: NA; CDR3 DNA: TGCAGTGCTGTCAGGAAACGAGCACTCTCCTACAATGAGCAGTTCTTC; CDR3 protein: CSAVRKRALSYNEQFF
J gene: TRBJ2-7; V gene: TRBV7-9; clone size: few; D gene: NA; CDR3 DNA: TGTGCCAGCAGCACAACTGAGGCCCGCGAGCAGTACTTC; CDR3 protein: CASSTTEAREQYF
J gene: TRBJ2-1; V gene: TRBV20-1; clone size: few; D gene: TRBD2; CDR3 DNA: TGCAGTGCTAGTACCGTAGCGGGAGGAATCTACAATGAGCAGTTCTTC; CDR3 protein: CSASTVAGGIYNEQFF
J gene: TRBJ1-1; V gene: TRBV30; clone size: many; D gene: NA; CDR3 DNA: TGTGCCTGGAGTGCAACACAGAACACTGAAGCTTTCTTT; CDR3 protein: CAWSATQNTEAFF
J gene: TRBJ2-4; V gene: TRBV7-3; clone size: few; D gene: TRBD1; CDR3 DNA: TGTGCCAGCAGCGCCGGGACAGGGCTGGCCAAAAACATTCAGTACTTC; CDR3 protein: CASSAGTGLAKNIQYF
J gene: TRBJ2-1; V gene: TRBV25-1; clone size: NA; D gene: NA; CDR3 DNA: TGTGCCAGCAGTGGACACCCAAATTACTCGTCTTACAATGAGCAGTTCTTC; CDR3 protein: CASSGHPNYSSYNEQFF
J gene: TRBJ2-7; V gene: TRBV10-3; clone size: NA; D gene: TRBD1; CDR3 DNA: TGTGCCATCACACCGGGACAGGGGATTTACGAGCAGTACTTC; CDR3 protein: CAITPGQGIYEQYF
J gene: TRBJ2-5; V gene: TRBV19; clone size: NA; D gene: NA; CDR3 DNA: TGTGCCAGTAGTCTGACAGGCCCCCACGAGACCCAGTACTTC; CDR3 protein: CASSLTGPHETQYF
J gene: TRBJ1-4; V gene: TRBV12-3/TRBV12-4; clone size: few; D gene: NA; CDR3 DNA: TGTGCCAGCAGGGCGGGCGGTAATGAAAAACTGTTTTTT; CDR3 protein: CASRAGGNEKLFF
J gene: TRBJ1-6; V gene: TRBV7-2; clone size: many; D gene: NA; CDR3 DNA: TGTGCCAGCAGCTTAGGTGGAGGCGGCGATAATTCACCCCTCCACTTT; CDR3 protein: CASSLGGGGDNSPLHF
J gene: TRBJ2-7; V gene: TRBV6-2/TRBV6-3; clone size: NA; D gene: NA; CDR3 DNA: TGTGCCAAAGAACCGGACTACGAGCAGTACTTC; CDR3 protein: CAKEPDYEQYF
J gene: TRBJ2-2; V gene: TRBV11-2; clone size: many; D gene: NA; CDR3 DNA: TGTGCCAGCAGCTTAGAATGGGCAGGGGAGAACACCGGGGAGCTGTTTTTT; CDR3 protein: CASSLEWAGENTGELFF
J gene: TRBJ2-3; V gene: TRBV27; clone size: NA; D gene: TRBD1; CDR3 DNA: TGTGCCAGCAGTCGGGACAGGCTTGGGGATAAGGGCACAGATACGCAGTATTTT; CDR3 protein: CASSRDRLGDKGTDTQYF
J gene: TRBJ2-2; V gene: TRBV7-2; clone size: many; D gene: TRBD2; CDR3 DNA: TGTGCCAGCAGCTCCGTAGCGGGCACGAACACCGGGGAGCTGTTTTTT; CDR3 protein: CASSSVAGTNTGELFF
J gene: TRBJ1-2; V gene: TRBV14; clone size: NA; D gene: NA; CDR3 DNA: TGTGCCAGCAGCCAAAGGCCCAGCGGAGGCTACACCTTC; CDR3 protein: CASSQRPSGGYTF
J gene: TRBJ1-6; V gene: TRBV9; clone size: many; D gene: NA; CDR3 DNA: TGTGCCAGCAGCGACGAAGGGGCGGATAATTCACCCCTCCACTTT; CDR3 protein: CASSDEGADNSPLHF
J gene: TRBJ2-1; V gene: TRBV7-2; clone size: NA; D gene: TRBD2; CDR3 DNA: TGTGCCAGCAGCTTCCGTAGCGGGAGAGACAATGAGCAGTTCTTC; CDR3 protein: CASSFRSGRDNEQFF
J gene: TRBJ1-5; V gene: TRBV12-3/TRBV12-4; clone size: NA; D gene: NA; CDR3 DNA: TGTGCCAGCACCTGGGCCCTTAGCAATCAGCCCCAGCATTTT; CDR3 protein: CASTWALSNQPQHF
J gene: TRBJ1-6; V gene: TRBV2; clone size: many; D gene: NA; CDR3 DNA: TGTGCCAGCAAACGACAGACAGACTCCTATAATTCACCCCTCCACTTT; CDR3 protein: CASKRQTDSYNSPLHF
J gene: TRBJ2-2; V gene: TRBV20-1; clone size: NA; D gene: NA; CDR3 DNA: TGCAGTGCTAGAGCTTACAGGGGGGGCACCGGGGAGCTGTTTTTT; CDR3 protein: CSARAYRGGTGELFF
J gene: TRBJ2-7; V gene: TRBV27; clone size: few; D gene: NA; CDR3 DNA: TGTGCCAGCAGTTTATCCTTACACTCCTACGAGCAGTACTTC; CDR3 protein: CASSLSLHSYEQYF
J gene: TRBJ1-6; V gene: TRBV11-3; clone size: NA; D gene: TRBD1; CDR3 DNA: TGTGCCAGCAGTTACTCCGGACAGGGTAATTCACCCCTCCACTTT; CDR3 protein: CASSYSGQGNSPLHF
J gene: TRBJ2-3; V gene: TRBV9; clone size: NA; D gene: TRBD2; CDR3 DNA: TGTGCCAGCAGCGTACTTCCGCCCAGCGGGGGCAGAGATACGCAGTATTTT; CDR3 protein: CASSVLPPSGGRDTQYF
J gene: TRBJ2-3; V gene: TRBV20-1; clone size: many; D gene: TRBD2; CDR3 DNA: TGCAGTGCCATACTAGCGGGAGGTGGAACAGATACGCAGTATTTT; CDR3 protein: CSAILAGGGTDTQYF
J gene: TRBJ1-5; V gene: TRBV2; clone size: few; D gene: NA; CDR3 DNA: TGTGCCAGCACTATGACAGAGGATCAGCCCCAGCATTTT; CDR3 protein: CASTMTEDQPQHF
J gene: TRBJ2-7; V gene: TRBV18; clone size: few; D gene: NA; CDR3 DNA: TGTGCCAGCACAAGGGGCCTTGGTAACGAGCAGTACTTC; CDR3 protein: CASTRGLGNEQYF
J gene: TRBJ2-1; V gene: TRBV7-9; clone size: NA; D gene: NA; CDR3 DNA: TGTGCCAGCAGCTTATATACCAATGAGCAGTTCTTC; CDR3 protein: CASSLYTNEQFF
J gene: TRBJ2-3; V gene: TRBV20-1; clone size: many; D gene: NA; CDR3 DNA: TGCAGTGCTACAATGAGGGAAGGCCGCACAGATACGCAGTATTTT; CDR3 protein: CSATMREGRTDTQYF
J gene: TRBJ2-3; V gene: TRBV4-1; clone size: NA; D gene: NA; CDR3 DNA: TGCGCCAGCAGCCAAGGCCAGGATACGCAGTATTTT; CDR3 protein: CASSQGQDTQYF
J gene: TRBJ2-5; V gene: TRBV5-1; clone size: many; D gene: NA; CDR3 DNA: TGTGCCAGCAGAGGACAAGAGACCCAGTACTTC; CDR3 protein: CASRGQETQYF
J gene: TRBJ1-1; V gene: TRBV27; clone size: few; D gene: NA; CDR3 DNA: TGTGCCAGCCGAACCTACGGTGAAACTGAAGCTTTCTTT; CDR3 protein: CASRTYGETEAFF
J gene: TRBJ2-3; V gene: TRBV10-3; clone size: few; D gene: TRBD2; CDR3 DNA: TGTGCCATCAGTGAGGGACTAGCGGGAGCTACTAGCACAGATACGCAGTATTTT; CDR3 protein: CAISEGLAGATSTDTQYF
J gene: TRBJ2-4; V gene: TRBV11-2; clone size: many; D gene: NA; CDR3 DNA: TGTGCCAGCAGCTTAGACAGTTCATGGTTGGCCAAAAACATTCAGTACTTC; CDR3 protein: CASSLDSSWLAKNIQYF
J gene: TRBJ2-1; V gene: TRBV12-3/TRBV12-4; clone size: many; D gene: TRBD1; CDR3 DNA: TGTGCCAGCAGTCCGTCCGGGACAGTCTACAATGAGCAGTTCTTC; CDR3 protein: CASSPSGTVYNEQFF
J gene: TRBJ2-1; V gene: TRBV5-1; clone size: NA; D gene: TRBD2; CDR3 DNA: TGCGCCAGCAGCGAACTCCCCCCCCGGGAGGGTCTGATGAGCTCCTACAATGAGCAGTTCTTC; CDR3 protein: CASSELPPREGLMSSYNEQFF
J gene: TRBJ2-6; V gene: TRBV10-3; clone size: many; D gene: NA; CDR3 DNA: TGTGCCATCAGTGACCAGACAGGTCCCGGGGCCAACGTCCTGACTTTC; CDR3 protein: CAISDQTGPGANVLTF
J gene: TRBJ2-2; V gene: TRBV30; clone size: many; D gene: TRBD1; CDR3 DNA: TGTGCCTGGAGTCCCCCAGACAGGGGCGGCACCGGGGAGCTGTTTTTT; CDR3 protein: CAWSPPDRGGTGELFF
J gene: TRBJ2-1; V gene: TRBV19; clone size: NA; D gene: TRBD2; CDR3 DNA: TGTGCCAGTAGTCCGACTAGCGGGGGACATGAGCAGTTCTTC; CDR3 protein: CASSPTSGGHEQFF
J gene: TRBJ2-3; V gene: TRBV18; clone size: NA; D gene: NA; CDR3 DNA: TGTGCCAGCTCACCTCGCGAGAGAGATACGCAGTATTTT; CDR3 protein: CASSPRERDTQYF
J gene: TRBJ2-7; V gene: TRBV7-9; clone size: many; D gene: NA; CDR3 DNA: TGTGCCAGCAGCTTAGTCGCCTCCTACGAGCAGTACTTC; CDR3 protein: CASSLVASYEQYF
J gene: TRBJ1-1; V gene: TRBV20-1; clone size: NA; D gene: TRBD1; CDR3 DNA: TGCAGTCTGTGGGACAGGGGGACTGAAGCTTTCTTT; CDR3 protein: CSLWDRGTEAFF
J gene: TRBJ2-2; V gene: TRBV6-2/TRBV6-3; clone size: many; D gene: TRBD2; CDR3 DNA: TGTGCCAGCAGACCCAGCGGGAGGGGCAACACCGGGGAGCTGTTTTTT; CDR3 protein: CASRPSGRGNTGELFF
J gene: TRBJ2-7; V gene: TRBV28; clone size: few; D gene: NA; CDR3 DNA: TGTGCCAGCAGAATCACTAATACCTACGAGCAGTACTTC; CDR3 protein: CASRITNTYEQYF
J gene: TRBJ2-1; V gene: TRBV7-9; clone size: NA; D gene: TRBD2; CDR3 DNA: TGTGCCAGCAGCTTAGGGGCGGGAGAGGAGTTCTTC; CDR3 protein: CASSLGAGEEFF
J gene: TRBJ2-7; V gene: TRBV20-1; clone size: NA; D gene: NA; CDR3 DNA: TGCAGTGCTAGAGATGAGCAGGGCGACTCCTACGAGCAGTACTTC; CDR3 protein: CSARDEQGDSYEQYF